This T cell receptor (beta chain) appears in the sequencing data of a study of identical twins (dated by TCRdb to 2016 to 2017). Concerning the study at large: To test whether fetal clonotypes persist, this study deep-sequenced TCR alpha and beta repertoires from monozygotic twins, from unrelated adults of various ages, and from cord blood. To rule out contamination, replicate twin experiments were performed at different times with different library preparation protocols.

Points the paper makes about the study in general: Zero-insertion analyses could be partly confounded by invariant T cells such as MAIT and iNKT, though diverse VJ usage argued against such confounding for most clonotypes. In monozygotic twins, out-of-frame TCR alpha sharing was systematically underestimated by recombination models, although the models agreed with sharing between unrelated individuals. Abundant cord blood beta clonotypes had fewer insertions, young adult naive repertoires showed a similar but weaker trend, and memory repertoires showed no such trend. In beta out-of-frame sequences, excess twin sharing was weaker, because having fewer shared sequences lowered the signal-to-noise ratio. Compared with coincidental sharing between unrelated individuals, out-of-frame TCR alpha sequences shared between twins showed an excess of sequences with low generation probability. Because the same donors could not be followed over many years, the conclusions depended on cross-sectional statistical analysis.

Every donor in the study was a healthy Caucasian. Three pairs of female monozygotic twins, all aged about 18 to 30 years, made up the twin cohort. Peripheral blood mononuclear cells were the source from which RNA for the TCR libraries was isolated. Libraries were prepared through 5' RACE. These reads were obtained on an Illumina HiSeq 2000. A universal primer binding site was added through template switching, and the final cDNA carried a unique molecular identifier so that TCR cDNA molecules could be counted accurately. First-strand cDNA for TCR alpha and beta chains was synthesized from specific primers in the conserved constant-segment region. To control for contamination, every cDNA library carried two barcodes: a SMART-Mk sample barcode plus Illumina barcodes. Two successive PCR steps introduced TruSeq adapter sequences along with Illumina sample barcodes. The TCR alpha and beta cDNA libraries were sequenced on the Illumina HiSeq platform using custom primers. The study's own analysis went as follows. Unique molecular identifiers were extracted from raw reads with MiGEC, and CDR3 positions were determined with MiXCR. For each individual, recombination models were inferred using an EM algorithm with the repgenHMM and IGoR tools. The analysis of shared clonotypes was done with the tcR package in R, with sharing normalized by the product of cloneset sizes. To study raw recombination without the effects of thymic and clonal selection, out-of-frame nonproductive sequences were analyzed. TCRdb reprocessing: public reads trimmed at Q25 with fastp, clones called with MiXCR, in-frame beta chains kept. Each CDR3 protein appears once, grouped with its most common genes and DNA. The V and J calls and clone size are TCRdb's, not the authors'. The sample contains approximately 890,000 distinct CDR3 sequences, approximately 13% of them found a single time. About 1.5% of the sample rests with the top ten.

About this clonotype itself: Its binding antigen is unknown. The input lacks base qualities; no much larger clone sits a single base away.

This sample was shared with a second study, whose subject was yellow fever vaccine responses in identical twins. Looking at the second paper: The authors reported that the T cell response to vaccination in identical twins appeared partly convergent and partly personalized. Focusing on identical twins, the study followed the T cell clones that responded to the vaccine, and did so with precision.

This TCR derives from a woman between 18 and 30 years old in good health. What was sequenced was PBMCs.

CDR3 reads: CASSLTGRYSPLHF. The DNA sequence is TGTGCCAGCAGCTTGACAGGACGGTATTCACCCCTCCACTTT. Rearrangement joined TRBV5-6 to TRBJ1-6; a tentative D match to TRBD1 spans 5 bases. The CDR3 numbers 14 residues from cysteine through phenylalanine. Only CDR3 DNA remains: 42 bases, in frame from the first base. The trim is 1 base for V and 8 bases for J, with a gap of 10 bases between the germline ends. CDR1 is given as SGHDT and CDR2 as YYEEEE, both from the germline V gene.